This T cell receptor (beta chain) was observed in a study of cytomegalovirus exposure and HLA in healthy donors. Study-level findings and limits: Investigators reported under 200 TCR beta chains as tied to cytomegalovirus. Association of a missense DCLRE1C variant with TCR beta V- and J-gene trimming was reported in a later analysis. Previous analysis showed most TCR beta V segments were productive about 87% or about 30% of the time.

The study ran its PCR with 60 Vbeta and 13 Jbeta primers. Clones were read by immunoSEQ multiplex PCR, and TCRdb kept only the in-frame ones, dropping some. This repertoire shows 100,000 to 150,000 clones, roughly 80% found once; its top ten account for roughly 5.9%. About this clone: Its antigen is currently unknown.

The germline CDR1 and CDR2 sequences are SQVTM and ANQGSEA. This CDR3 is 15 amino acids long. The junction had 7 bases not matched to a gene; V was cut back by 3 bases and J by 3 bases. The source material was PBMCs. V is TRBV29-1 and J is TRBJ2-3; 9 bases align to TRBD1. The source is a woman between 35 and 50 years old in good health and CMV-seronegative. The CDR3 sequence: CSVDPTGGRTDTQYF. The CDR3 DNA sequence: TGCAGCGTTGACCCAACAGGGGGCAGGACAGATACGCAGTATTTT.